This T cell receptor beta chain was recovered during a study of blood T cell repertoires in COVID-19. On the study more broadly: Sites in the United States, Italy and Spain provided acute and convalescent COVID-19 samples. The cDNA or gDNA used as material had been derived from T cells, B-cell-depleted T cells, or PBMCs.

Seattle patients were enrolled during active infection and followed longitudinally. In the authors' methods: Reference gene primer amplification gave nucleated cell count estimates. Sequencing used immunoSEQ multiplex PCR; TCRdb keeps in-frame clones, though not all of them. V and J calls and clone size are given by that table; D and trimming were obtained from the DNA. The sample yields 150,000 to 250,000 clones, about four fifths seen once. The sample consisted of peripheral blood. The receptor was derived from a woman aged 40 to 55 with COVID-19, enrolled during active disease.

CDR3: CASQGSLNEKLFF. DNA for the CDR3: TGTGCCTCCCAGGGGTCCCTTAATGAAAAACTGTTTTTT. The rearrangement links TRBV10-3 to TRBJ1-4, with a weak D call TRBD1 (6 bases). Trimming took 11 bases from V and 4 from J, leaving 14 bases between them. CDR3 size: 13 residues. The V gene's germline CDR1 is ENHRY and CDR2 SYGVKD.